Following are 28 T cell receptor beta chains from one sample sequenced in a study of response to subunit inactivated influenza vaccine (dated by TCRdb to the late 2010s). The library was made by RT-PCR. Sequenced using an Illumina HiSeq 2500. The raw public data were reprocessed by TCRdb itself: fastp quality trimming at Q25, MiXCR clonotype calling, in-frame beta chains only. When rows share a CDR3 protein, they turn into one entry using the most common DNA and genes. The sample contains over 450,000 distinct CDR3 sequences, over 10% of them found a single time. The ten largest make up roughly 14% of the sample. The sample's time point, from its label and the paper: 45 days after influenza vaccine administration. The sample consisted of PBMCs from blood, taken roughly 46 days after vaccination. These receptors all come from a man aged 50 to 59 who received an inactivated influenza vaccine. Donor details come from another sample of the same person, matched by shared clones.

At least ten counts were recorded for this clonotype. V is TRBV6-2 or TRBV6-3 and J is TRBJ2-7; the match to TRBD1 covers 8 bases. The germline CDR1 and CDR2 sequences are MNHEY and SVGEGT. CDR3 length equals 14 residues. Trimming cost V 4 bases and J 3 bases; bases outside gene matches: 5. The CDR3 spells CASSLDRVGYEQYF. The CDR3 DNA follows: TGTGCCAGCAGTTTGGACAGGGTAGGCTACGAGCAGTACTTC.

The sample holds many counts of this clonotype. V gene TRBV7-2 combines with J gene TRBJ2-7; D might be TRBD1 or TRBD2, each matching 6 bases. Per the germline V gene, CDR1 is SGHTA and CDR2 is FQGNSA. Trimming cost V 6 bases and J 3 bases, with 18 bases left between them. The CDR3 is 15 amino acids. The CDR3, as DNA: TGTGCCAGCAGTGTCGTTGGGGGGCAGTACTACGAGCAGTACTTC. This translates into CASSVVGGQYYEQYF.

This chain joins TRBV27 and TRBJ2-7; 8 bases line up with TRBD2. Germline V gene sequence: CDR1 MNHEY, CDR2 SMNVEV (reference sequence). The V gene end was trimmed by 8 bases and the J gene end by 1 base; junction bases not matched to a gene: 13. This CDR3 region has 16 residues. The CDR3 sequence is CASGPGGGPLSYEQYF. In DNA form, the CDR3 reads TGTGCCAGCGGGCCCGGGGGGGGGCCCTTATCCTACGAGCAGTACTTC.

Turning to this clonotype: This clone may be a read error of a much larger clone one base away. The J gene is TRBJ2-5, the V gene TRBV20-1; 13 bases are a match to TRBD2. The CDR3 covers 17 residues. Looked up from germline, CDR1 is DFQATT and CDR2 is SNEGSKA (reference sequence). The DNA of the CDR3 is TGCTGTGCTAGAGATCTCCTACTAGCGGGGGGGCAAGAGACCCAGTACTTC. It encodes CCARDLLLAGGQETQYF.

This clonotype appeared a few times. The chain combines TRBV6-5 with TRBJ2-6; D not certain. Trimming removed 2 bases at V and 2 bases at J, with 7 bases between. Germline CDR1 reads MNHEY; CDR2 reads SVGAGI. The CDR3 spans 15 residues. The CDR3 nucleotides read TGTGCCAGCAGTTACCGGAGTACTGGGGCCAACGTCCTGACTTTC. Amino acids: CASSYRSTGANVLTF.

This clonotype was seen only a few times. This sequence joins TRBV20-1 and TRBJ1-5; TRBD1 agrees at 7 bases. The CDR3 is 17 residues long. Germline V gene data show CDR1 as DFQATT and CDR2 as SNEGSKA (reference sequence). J lost 0 bases, V lost 4 bases, and 12 bases had no gene match. This CDR3 is CSAIRSGGTYSNQPQHF. In DNA form, the CDR3 reads TGCAGTGCTATACGGTCAGGGGGGACGTATAGCAATCAGCCCCAGCATTTT.

This sequence joins TRBV6-5 and TRBJ1-4; D gene uncertain. This CDR3 is built from 15 residues. Per germline, CDR1 MNHEY and CDR2 SVGAGI. The ends were cut back, 2 bases at V and 4 bases at J, with 11 bases in the middle. CDR3 bases: TGTGCCAGCAGTTACGCCGAGGCCATTAATGAAAAACTGTTTTTT. As protein: CASSYAEAINEKLFF.

The chain has TRBV29-1 and TRBJ2-7; 8 bases are a match to TRBD2. Germline V gene sequence: CDR1 SQVTM, CDR2 ANQGSEA. V gave up 7 bases and J gave up 2 bases; unmatched junction bases: 4. The CDR3 is 12 residues long. The CDR3 protein is CSAGTRTYEQYF. The CDR3 region has the DNA TGCAGCGCAGGGACTAGAACCTACGAGCAGTACTTC.

There are a few counts of this clonotype. The J gene is TRBJ2-7, the V gene TRBV6-5, with TRBD1 as a possible D gene (6 bases). The CDR3 contains 14 residues. The V end lost 0 bases, the J end lost 1 base, and 7 bases lay between the germline ends. From germline, CDR1 is MNHEY and CDR2 SVGAGI. The chain's CDR3 is CASSYSRGSYEQYF. DNA of the CDR3: TGTGCCAGCAGTTACTCAAGGGGGTCCTACGAGCAGTACTTC.

This clonotype came up a few times. The chain couples TRBV28 to TRBJ1-6; D not resolved. V lost 4 bases to trimming and J lost 2 bases, with 9 bases between them. This CDR3 is 15 amino acids long. Germline CDR1 reads MDHEN; CDR2 reads SYDVKM. CDR3 nucleotide sequence: TGTGCCAGCAGTTACCGAGGAACCTATAATTCACCCCTCCACTTT. This gives the protein CASSYRGTYNSPLHF.

V gene TRBV7-2 combines with J gene TRBJ2-7; D unresolved. Germline CDR1 and CDR2: SGHTA and FQGNSA. The CDR3 is made up of 15 amino acids. V was clipped by 4 bases and J by 6 bases, with 19 bases between them. The CDR3 region has the DNA TGTGCCAGCAGCTCTTATTCGGTTACTCGGCCCGAGCAGTACTTC. Translating it yields CASSSYSVTRPEQYF.

This clonotype was seen more than once but under ten times. V is TRBV19 and J is TRBJ2-2; D possibly corresponds to TRBD2 (6 bases). With 6 bases removed from V and 4 bases from J, the gap between germline ends came to 9 bases. The CDR3 totals 13 residues. Germline V gene data show CDR1 as LNHDA and CDR2 as SQIVND (reference sequence). The CDR3 loop is CASSMTSTGELFF. The CDR3 DNA reads TGTGCCAGTAGCATGACTAGCACCGGGGAGCTGTTTTTT.

The chain joins TRBV28 to TRBJ2-2, with 11 positions matching TRBD1. Germline V CDR1 and CDR2: MDHEN, SYDVKM. The CDR3 runs 15 residues. Trimming removed 6 bases from V and 6 bases from J; junction bases left unmatched: 6. The CDR3 sequence is CASRRTGGLAGELFF. In DNA, the CDR3 is TGTGCCAGCAGGCGGACAGGGGGCCTCGCCGGGGAGCTGTTTTTT.

The chain recombines TRBV25-1 with TRBJ1-6, with 10 bases fitting TRBD1. The CDR3 has 15 residues. CDR1 MGHDK and CDR2 SYGVNS come from the germline V gene. J gave up 6 bases and V 4 bases, and 3 bases lay outside the gene matches. The DNA for the CDR3 is TGTGCCAGCAGTGTCGGGACAGGGGTTAATTCACCCCTCCACTTT. Protein product: CASSVGTGVNSPLHF.

About this clonotype: A much larger clone differs from this one at a single base, so this may be a read error. Because the CDR3 is missing its conserved closing phenylalanine or tryptophan, this is likely a read error. The chain joins TRBV27 to TRBJ2-1, with TRBD2 matching 7 bases. This CDR3 has 13 residues. The trim removed 7 bases at V and 9 bases at J, leaving 9 bases unmatched. CDR1 MNHEY and CDR2 SMNVEV come from the germline V gene (reference sequence). The CDR3 is CASKSGGGFEQFL. The CDR3 DNA reads as TGTGCCAGCAAAAGTGGGGGAGGGTTTGAGCAGTTCTTA.

The chain is built from TRBV5-1 and TRBJ2-1; 9 nucleotides agree with TRBD1. V lost 0 bases to trimming and J lost 7 bases; unmatched junction nucleotides: 5. The CDR3 runs to 15 residues. From germline, CDR1 is SGHRS and CDR2 YFSETQ. The CDR3 region is CASSLGGTGKNEQFF. The CDR3 DNA follows: TGCGCCAGCAGCTTGGGTGGGACAGGGAAAAATGAGCAGTTCTTC.

This clonotype turned up a few times. The chain recombines TRBV7-9 with TRBJ2-7; maybe TRBD1 (6 bases). Trimming took off 6 bases at V and 1 base at J, with 10 bases between the two ends. The CDR3 covers 13 residues. Germline V gene data show CDR1 as SEHNR and CDR2 as FQNEAQ (reference sequence). The CDR3 region has the DNA TGTGCCAGCAGGAATACAGGGTCCTACGAGCAGTACTTC. As protein: CASRNTGSYEQYF.

This clonotype was detected a few times. The chain uses TRBV9 and TRBJ1-2; tentative D call: TRBD1 (5 bases). Looked up from germline, CDR1 is SGDLS and CDR2 is YYNGEE. This CDR3 spans 14 amino acids. The germline V and J ends were trimmed by 0 bases and 4 bases, with 10 bases remaining between them. CDR3 sequence reads: CASSVGQGVYGYTF. CDR3 DNA: TGTGCCAGCAGCGTAGGGCAGGGCGTCTATGGCTACACCTTC.

This clonotype was seen many times. The gene calls are TRBV12-3 or TRBV12-4 and TRBJ2-1; D perhaps matches TRBD2 (5 bases). With 5 bases removed from V and 9 bases from J, the gap between germline ends came to 11 bases. The CDR3 length is 12 residues. In DNA form, the CDR3 reads TGTGCCAGCAGTCGTAGCGTCACTGAGCAGTTCTTC. It translates to CASSRSVTEQFF.

This clonotype was seen ten or more times. V gene TRBV11-2 combines with J gene TRBJ2-3; D is unclear. V was shortened by 2 bases and J by 4 bases, with 25 bases between the two germline ends. Germline CDR1 SGHAT, CDR2 FQNNGV. CDR3 length: 19 residues. The CDR3 region has the DNA TGTGCCAGCAGCTTATGGCCGACAAGTGCCAACGTGGATTCAGATACGCAGTATTTT. Translation: CASSLWPTSANVDSDTQYF.

This clonotype turned up a few times. The rearrangement links TRBV7-9 to TRBJ1-2, with 7 bases lining up with TRBD1. The CDR3 sequence is 14 residues long. Germline V gives CDR1 SEHNR, CDR2 FQNEAQ (reference sequence). Trimming at V came to 4 bases and at J to 2 bases, leaving 4 bases not matched to a gene. CDR3 bases: TGTGCCAGCAGCTCCAAACAGGGGAACTATGGCTACACCTTC. It yields the protein CASSSKQGNYGYTF.

This clonotype was seen a few times. The chain combines TRBV4-3 with TRBJ2-1; D may match TRBD1 or TRBD2 (5 bases each). Per germline, CDR1 LGHNA and CDR2 YSLEER. The CDR3 covers 15 residues. Trimming left V 0 bases short and J 4 bases short, with 10 bases between. This CDR3 reads CASSQEGTYYNEQFF. CDR3 bases: TGCGCCAGCAGCCAAGAAGGGACGTATTACAATGAGCAGTTCTTC.

The chain uses TRBV27 and TRBJ2-5; 7 positions match TRBD1. V dropped 8 bases and J dropped 0; count of bases not matched to a gene: 6. This CDR3 spans 14 amino acids. Germline CDR1 is MNHEY and CDR2 is SMNVEV (reference sequence). The CDR3 sequence is CASRKQGNQETQYF. Written as DNA, the CDR3 is TGTGCCAGCCGGAAACAGGGGAACCAAGAGACCCAGTACTTC.

This clonotype was picked up a small number of times. The V and J genes are TRBV11-2 and TRBJ2-1, with 11 bases matching TRBD2. V shed 5 bases, J shed 10 bases, and the junction held 10 bases outside the gene matches. Germline V CDR1 and CDR2: SGHAT, FQNNGV. The CDR3 consists of 15 residues. The CDR3 DNA follows: TGTGCCAGCAGCCCTCCGGGACTAGCGGCCTGGGAGCAGTTCTTC. Residues: CASSPPGLAAWEQFF.

This clonotype was detected only a few times. This chain joins TRBV28 and TRBJ2-3; 7 bases are a match to TRBD2. The trim removed 4 bases at V and 3 bases at J, leaving 7 bases unmatched. This CDR3 has 15 amino acids. Germline V gives CDR1 MDHEN, CDR2 SYDVKM. CDR3 coding DNA: TGTGCCAGCAGTTCCGATGCGGGAGAGACAGATACGCAGTATTTT. Protein: CASSSDAGETDTQYF.

This clonotype was observed a few times. The chain combines TRBV5-1 with TRBJ2-3, with TRBD1 as a possible D gene (6 bases). Trimming removed 0 bases at V and 5 bases at J, with 13 bases between. Germline loops: CDR1 SGHRS, CDR2 YFSETQ. The length of the CDR3 is 15 residues. The CDR3, as DNA: TGCGCCAGCAGCTTGGCCGGGACAACCCGAGATACGCAGTATTTT. It yields the protein CASSLAGTTRDTQYF.

This chain links TRBV27 with TRBJ2-1, with TRBD1 matching over 10 bases. The V and J ends lost 5 bases and 1 base, in that order; junction bases with no gene match: 2. Germline V lookup: CDR1 MNHEY, CDR2 SMNVEV (reference sequence). The CDR3 runs to 15 residues. CDR3 region: CASSRTGGSYNEQFF. CDR3 sequence (DNA): TGTGCCAGCAGTAGGACAGGGGGTTCCTACAATGAGCAGTTCTTC.

This clonotype was seen at least ten times. The V and J genes are TRBV19 and TRBJ1-1, with a weak D call TRBD1 (5 bases). Germline lookup yields CDR1 LNHDA and CDR2 SQIVND (reference sequence). The CDR3 is 16 residues long. Trimming stripped 0 bases from V and 0 bases from J, with 11 bases between. CDR3 nucleotide sequence: TGTGCCAGTAGTATAGATCCAGGGACCGTGAACACTGAAGCTTTCTTT. Its protein product is CASSIDPGTVNTEAFF.